This TCR beta chain was profiled in a study of T cell responses to AZD1222 COVID-19 vaccine. The V end lost 3 bases, the J end lost 2 bases, and 17 bases lay between the germline ends. Germline V gene lookup returns CDR1 LGHNA and CDR2 YNFKEQ. This CDR3 comprises 16 residues. With respect to this clone: Its antigen is currently unknown.

The study, taken as a whole, reports: In all cases, repertoires were sampled only after the peak T cell response. The study identified only six AZD1222 recipients as seropositive at baseline. Donors in the cohort were predominantly white British and more often female, and clonal diversity was possibly underestimated.

Method: immunoSEQ multiplex PCR; TCRdb's copy keeps in-frame clones and lacks some. The sample contains about 120,000 clones, around 89% of which appear only once. The TCR sequence derives from an adult who received the AZD1222 COVID-19 vaccine. The sequenced sample was peripheral blood, obtained 28 days after the second AZD1222 dose. This chain links TRBV4-2 with TRBJ2-7; TRBD1 is a possible D gene (6 bases). CDR3 sequence: CASSQVNRVPTYEQYF. The CDR3 DNA reads TGTGCCAGCAGCCAGGTCAACAGGGTCCCCACCTACGAGCAGTACTTC.